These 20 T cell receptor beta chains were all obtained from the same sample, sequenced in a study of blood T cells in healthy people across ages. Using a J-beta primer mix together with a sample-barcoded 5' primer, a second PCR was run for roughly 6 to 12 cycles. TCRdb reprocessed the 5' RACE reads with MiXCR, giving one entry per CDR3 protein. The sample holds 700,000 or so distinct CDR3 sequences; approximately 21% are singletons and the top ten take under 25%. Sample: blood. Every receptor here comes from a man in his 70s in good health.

CDR3 sequence: CASSPLGSSGTDTQYF. CDR3 bases: TGTGCCAGCTCACCACTTGGGTCCAGCGGGACTGATACGCAGTATTTT. The chain carries TRBV18 and TRBJ2-3; 7 bases are a match to TRBD2. The CDR3 is made up of 16 amino acids. Germline V gives CDR1 KGHSH, CDR2 LQKENI. The trim removed 1 base at V and 6 bases at J, leaving 10 bases unmatched.

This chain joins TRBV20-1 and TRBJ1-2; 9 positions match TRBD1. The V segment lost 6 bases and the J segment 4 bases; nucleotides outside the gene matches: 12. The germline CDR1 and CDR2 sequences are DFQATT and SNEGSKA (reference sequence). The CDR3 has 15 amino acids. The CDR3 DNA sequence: TGCAGTGCCCTCTCCGGACAGGGGCGAATCTATGGCTACACCTTC. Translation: CSALSGQGRIYGYTF.

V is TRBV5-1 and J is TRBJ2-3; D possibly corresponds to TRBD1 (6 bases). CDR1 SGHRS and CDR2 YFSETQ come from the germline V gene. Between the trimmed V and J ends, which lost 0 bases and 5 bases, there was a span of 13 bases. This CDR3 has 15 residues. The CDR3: CASSLGQALLDTQYF. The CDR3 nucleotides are TGCGCCAGCAGCTTGGGACAGGCACTCTTAGATACGCAGTATTTT.

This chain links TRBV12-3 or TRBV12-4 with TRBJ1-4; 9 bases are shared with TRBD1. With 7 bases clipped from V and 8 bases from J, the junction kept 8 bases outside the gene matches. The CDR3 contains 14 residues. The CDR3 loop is CASKQDRGAEKLFF. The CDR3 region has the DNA TGTGCCAGCAAACAGGACAGGGGAGCAGAAAAACTGTTTTTT.

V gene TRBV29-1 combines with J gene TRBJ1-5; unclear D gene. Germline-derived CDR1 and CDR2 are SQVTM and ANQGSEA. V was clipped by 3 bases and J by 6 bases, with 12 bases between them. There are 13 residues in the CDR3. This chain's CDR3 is CSVDWGAGQPQHF. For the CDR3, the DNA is TGCAGCGTTGACTGGGGTGCAGGTCAGCCCCAGCATTTT.

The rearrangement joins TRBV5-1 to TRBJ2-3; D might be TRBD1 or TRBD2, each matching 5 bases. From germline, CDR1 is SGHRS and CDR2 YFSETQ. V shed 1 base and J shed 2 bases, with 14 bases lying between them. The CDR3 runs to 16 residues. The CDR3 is CASSLLPGTITDTQYF. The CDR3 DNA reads TGCGCCAGCAGCTTGTTACCGGGGACGATCACAGATACGCAGTATTTT.

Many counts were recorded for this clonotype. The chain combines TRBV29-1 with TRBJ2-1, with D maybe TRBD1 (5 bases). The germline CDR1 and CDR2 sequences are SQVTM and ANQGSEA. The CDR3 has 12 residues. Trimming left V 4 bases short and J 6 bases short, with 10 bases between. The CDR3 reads CSVVKGANEQFF. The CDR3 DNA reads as TGCAGCGTTGTAAAAGGGGCCAATGAGCAGTTCTTC.

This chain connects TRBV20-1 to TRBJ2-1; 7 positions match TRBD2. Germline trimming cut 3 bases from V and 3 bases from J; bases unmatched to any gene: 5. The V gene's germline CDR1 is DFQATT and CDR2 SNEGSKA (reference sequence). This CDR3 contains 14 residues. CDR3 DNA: TGCAGTGCTAGTGGAGGGAGGGACTACAATGAGCAGTTCTTC. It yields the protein CSASGGRDYNEQFF.

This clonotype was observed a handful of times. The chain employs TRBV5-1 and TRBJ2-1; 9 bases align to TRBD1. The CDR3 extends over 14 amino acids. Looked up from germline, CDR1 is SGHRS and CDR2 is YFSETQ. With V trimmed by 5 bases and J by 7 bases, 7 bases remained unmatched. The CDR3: CASRVGQGRNEQFF. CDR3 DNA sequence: TGCGCCAGCAGGGTCGGACAGGGGAGGAATGAGCAGTTCTTC.

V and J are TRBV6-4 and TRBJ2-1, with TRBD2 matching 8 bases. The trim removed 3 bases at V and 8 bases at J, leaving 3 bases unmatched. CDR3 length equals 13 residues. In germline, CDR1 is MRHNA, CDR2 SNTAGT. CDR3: CASSETSVHEQFF. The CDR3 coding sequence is TGTGCCAGCAGTGAGACTAGCGTGCATGAGCAGTTCTTC.

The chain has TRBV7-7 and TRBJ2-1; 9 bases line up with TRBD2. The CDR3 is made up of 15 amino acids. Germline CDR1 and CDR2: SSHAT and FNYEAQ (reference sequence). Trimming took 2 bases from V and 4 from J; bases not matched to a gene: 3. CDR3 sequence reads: CASSLSAGGYNEQFF. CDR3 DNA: TGTGCCAGCAGCTTATCCGCGGGGGGGTACAATGAGCAGTTCTTC.

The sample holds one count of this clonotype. CDR3 sequence (DNA): TGTGCCACCAGCAGAGATGACAGGGGGCTTGCTAATGAAAAACTGTTTTTT. Its translation is CATSRDDRGLANEKLFF. The rearrangement joins TRBV15 to TRBJ1-4, with 10 nucleotides matching TRBD1. The ends lost 0 bases at V and 3 bases at J; junction bases unmatched: 4. CDR3 length: 17 amino acids. Germline CDR1 is LNHNV and CDR2 is YYDKDF (reference sequence). The complete variable domain, with remaining parts taken from reference TRBV15 and TRBJ1-4, reads DAMVIQNPRYQVTQFGKPVTLSCSQTLNHNVMYWYQQKSSQAPKLLFHYYDKDFNNEADTPDNFQSRRPNTSFCFLDIRSPGLGDTAMYLCATSRDDRGLANEKLFFGSGTQLSVL.

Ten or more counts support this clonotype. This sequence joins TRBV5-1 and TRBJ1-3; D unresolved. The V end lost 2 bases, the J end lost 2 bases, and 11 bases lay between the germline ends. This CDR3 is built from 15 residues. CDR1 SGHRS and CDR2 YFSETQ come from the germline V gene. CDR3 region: CASSFEGSPGNTIYF. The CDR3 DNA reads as TGCGCCAGCAGCTTTGAGGGTTCGCCTGGAAACACCATATATTTT.

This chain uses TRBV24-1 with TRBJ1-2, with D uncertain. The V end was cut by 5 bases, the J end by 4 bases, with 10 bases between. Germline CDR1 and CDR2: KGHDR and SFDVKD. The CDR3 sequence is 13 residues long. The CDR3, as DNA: TGTGCCACCAGTGCTCAGGTTGGCTATGGCTACACCTTC. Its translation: CATSAQVGYGYTF.

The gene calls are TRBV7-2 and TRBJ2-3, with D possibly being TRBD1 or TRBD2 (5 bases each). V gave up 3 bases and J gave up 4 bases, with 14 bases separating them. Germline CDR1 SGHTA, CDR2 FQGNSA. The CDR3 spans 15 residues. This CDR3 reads CASSFRDGRADTQYF. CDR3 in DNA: TGTGCCAGCAGCTTCCGGGACGGTAGAGCAGATACGCAGTATTTT. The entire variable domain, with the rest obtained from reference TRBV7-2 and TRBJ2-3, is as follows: GAGVSQSPSNKVTEKGKDVELRCDPISGHTALYWYRQSLGQGLEFLIYFQGNSAPDKSGLPSDRFSAERTGGSVSTLTIQRTQQEDSAVYLCASSFRDGRADTQYFGPGTRLTVL.

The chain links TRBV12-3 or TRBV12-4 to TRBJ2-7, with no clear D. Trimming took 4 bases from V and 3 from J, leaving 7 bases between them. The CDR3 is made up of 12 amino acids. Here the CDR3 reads CASSSADYEQYF. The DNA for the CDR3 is TGTGCCAGCAGTTCGGCGGACTACGAGCAGTACTTC.

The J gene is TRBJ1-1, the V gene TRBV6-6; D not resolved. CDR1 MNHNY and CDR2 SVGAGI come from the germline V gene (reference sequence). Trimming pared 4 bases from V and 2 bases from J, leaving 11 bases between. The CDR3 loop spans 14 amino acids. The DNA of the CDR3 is TGTGCCAGCAGTTGGGCCAGCCCTAACACTGAAGCTTTCTTT. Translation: CASSWASPNTEAFF.

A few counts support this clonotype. The CDR3 loop reads CASSSGQNHEKLFF. The CDR3 DNA follows: TGTGCCAGCAGTTCGGGCCAGAACCATGAAAAACTGTTTTTT. This chain connects TRBV6-5 to TRBJ1-4; no definite D call. The CDR3 runs 14 residues. Germline V CDR1 and CDR2: MNHEY, SVGAGI. Trimming pared 4 bases from V and 6 bases from J, leaving 12 bases between.

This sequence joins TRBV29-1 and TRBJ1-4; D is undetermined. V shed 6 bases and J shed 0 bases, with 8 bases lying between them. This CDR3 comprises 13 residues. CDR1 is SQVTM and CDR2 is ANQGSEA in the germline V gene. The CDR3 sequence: CSVYGTTNEKLFF. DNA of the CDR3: TGCAGCGTCTACGGGACAACTAATGAAAAACTGTTTTTT.

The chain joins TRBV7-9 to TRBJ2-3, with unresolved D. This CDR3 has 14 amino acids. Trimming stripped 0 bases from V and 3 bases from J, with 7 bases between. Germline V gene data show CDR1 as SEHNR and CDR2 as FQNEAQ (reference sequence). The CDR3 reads CASSLADRTDTQYF. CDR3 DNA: TGTGCCAGCAGCTTAGCGGATAGAACAGATACGCAGTATTTT.